This TCR beta chain is from a study of breast tumors, draining lymph nodes, adjacent tissues. Whole-study results and caveats: That most tumor T cells come from lymph nodes remained unproven.

On this clonotype: Its target is unknown. Its ends do not fully match the called genes, so a read error is possible.

Germline CDR1 is SGHKS and CDR2 is YYEKEE (reference sequence). The CDR3 covers 15 residues. TCRdb re-called the multiplex PCR reads through MiXCR, storing one row per CDR3 protein. Among tens of thousands of distinct CDR3 sequences listed, approximately 57% were seen once. The rearrangement joins TRBV5-5 to TRBJ2-5; perhaps TRBD2 as D (5 bases). This clonotype was sampled from a female donor with breast cancer. Some clones in this sample may be carry-over from other donors' samples. The sequenced material came from breast tumor tissue. CDR3 loop: CTSSLVGVGEETQYF. DNA for the CDR3: TGTACCAGTAGCTTGGTCGGGGTTGGGGAAGAGACCCAGTACTTC.